The source of this T cell receptor beta chain is a study of CD8 T cells in Susac syndrome. With random hexamers, reverse transcription was performed on about 0.45 to 1 ug of RNA. TCRdb ran MiXCR on the immunoSEQ multiplex PCR reads and lists one entry per CDR3 protein. The sample consists of a few hundred thousand distinct CDR3 sequences, about nine tenths of them appearing once. The CDR3 loop spans 10 amino acids. CDR1 and CDR2 (germline): LNHDA, SQIVND (reference sequence). V lost 8 bases and J 6 bases, leaving 6 bases between the germline ends. Sequencing used CD8+ T cells from PBMCs. The clonotype was recovered from a human donor with multiple sclerosis. The chain carries TRBV19 and TRBJ2-3; no definite D call. CDR3 region: CASVSDTQYF. In DNA form, the CDR3 reads TGTGCCAGTGTCAGCGATACGCAGTATTTT.